A single sample gave rise to the 28 T cell receptor beta chains below, sequenced in a study of blood T cell repertoires in COVID-19. Clones were read by immunoSEQ multiplex PCR, and TCRdb kept only the in-frame ones, dropping some. The sample includes 55,000 to 90,000 clones, 88% of them seen just once. Sequencing was done on a sample of peripheral blood. Receptors originate from a human donor in a cohort sampled during active COVID-19.

This rearrangement joins TRBV19 to TRBJ1-3; D unclear. CDR1 is LNHDA, CDR2 SQIVND, per germline (reference sequence). Trimming pared 1 base from V and 0 bases from J, leaving 13 bases between. CDR3 length: 17 residues. CDR3 sequence reads: CASSIAGTANSGNTIYF. The CDR3 nucleotides read TGTGCCAGTAGTATAGCGGGAACAGCCAACTCTGGAAACACCATATATTTT.

This clone was counted many times. The chain employs TRBV20-1 and TRBJ2-5; 10 bases line up with TRBD1. The CDR3 is made up of 14 amino acids. V shed 3 bases, J shed 3 bases, and the junction held 4 bases outside the gene matches. Germline CDR1 DFQATT, CDR2 SNEGSKA (reference sequence). In DNA form, the CDR3 reads TGCAGTGCTAGTACCGGGACAGGGGAAGAGACCCAGTACTTC. This translates into CSASTGTGEETQYF.

CDR3 protein: CASSELREQYF. The CDR3 DNA is TGTGCCAGCAGTGAACTGCGCGAGCAGTACTTC. The rearrangement uses TRBV2 and TRBJ2-7, with D uncertain. Germline loops: CDR1 SNHLY, CDR2 FYNNEI. The CDR3 extends over 11 amino acids. The V gene lost 2 bases and the J gene lost 6 bases, with 5 bases spanning the gap.

The chain uses TRBV11-2 and TRBJ2-5; 8 bases map to TRBD1. The junction had 10 bases not matched to a gene; V was cut back by 4 bases and J by 0 bases. This CDR3 comprises 17 residues. Germline CDR1 and CDR2: SGHAT and FQNNGV. The CDR3 DNA reads as TGTGCCAGCAGCTCGGATCCAGGGGGCATCTACCAAGAGACCCAGTACTTC. Amino acids: CASSSDPGGIYQETQYF.

The V call is TRBV4-1, the J call TRBJ1-2; D is unclear. Germline V CDR1 and CDR2: MGHRA, YSYEKL. Trimming pared 4 bases from V and 0 bases from J, leaving 15 bases between. This CDR3 is 16 amino acids long. The CDR3, as DNA: TGCGCCAGCAGCCCTGCCGCAAGCGGTTCTAACTATGGCTACACCTTC. It translates to CASSPAASGSNYGYTF.

This chain connects TRBV2 to TRBJ2-3, with 9 bases fitting TRBD1. The CDR3 runs 14 residues. CDR1 and CDR2 from the germline V gene are SNHLY and FYNNEI. V dropped 8 bases and J dropped 4; count of bases not matched to a gene: 7. In nucleotides, the CDR3 is TGTGCCAGCCACCGGACAGGGGCATCAGATACGCAGTATTTT. Protein sequence: CASHRTGASDTQYF.

This clone was seen more than once but under ten times. The chain carries TRBV6-5 and TRBJ2-7, with 10 bases fitting TRBD2. The germline V gene has CDR1 MNHEY and CDR2 SVGAGI. Losses at the gene ends were 6 bases for V and 3 bases for J; bases not matched to a gene: 5. This CDR3 has 14 residues. The CDR3 reads CASRPLAGDYEQYV. CDR3 coding DNA: TGTGCCAGCAGGCCCCTAGCGGGAGACTACGAGCAGTACGTC.

The V gene is TRBV12-5, the J gene TRBJ2-1, with 7 bases lining up with TRBD1. This CDR3 has 13 residues. Germline V gives CDR1 LGHNT, CDR2 FRNRAP. V lost 6 bases and J lost 4; bases outside the gene matches: 3. CDR3: CASGMGQYNEQFF. In nucleotides, the CDR3 is TGTGCTAGTGGAATGGGACAGTACAATGAGCAGTTCTTC.

V is TRBV11-2 and J is TRBJ2-1; TRBD2 matches 10 bases. Germline V lookup: CDR1 SGHAT, CDR2 FQNNGV. V shed 5 bases and J 2 bases; nucleotides not matched to a gene: 12. This CDR3 spans 18 amino acids. CDR3 DNA sequence: TGTGCCAGCAGCCCAAGCTCGGTCCTAGCGGGAGCCTACAATGAGCAGTTCTTC. Amino acid sequence: CASSPSSVLAGAYNEQFF.

The gene calls are TRBV10-3 and TRBJ1-3; D is undetermined. The CDR3 spans 13 residues. Germline V lookup: CDR1 ENHRY, CDR2 SYGVKD. Trimming left V 8 bases short and J 0 bases short, with 8 bases between. The CDR3: CAIAPGSGNTIYF. For the CDR3, the DNA is TGTGCCATCGCCCCCGGCTCTGGAAACACCATATATTTT.

This chain links TRBV7-2 with TRBJ1-5; D is unclear. Trimming took off 5 bases at V and 0 bases at J, with 11 bases between the two ends. This CDR3 is 15 amino acids long. Germline V gene sequence: CDR1 SGHTA, CDR2 FQGNSA. Written as DNA, the CDR3 is TGTGCCAGCAGCCCCGACACTTATAGCAATCAGCCCCAGCATTTT. It specifies CASSPDTYSNQPQHF.

This clone was picked up one time. This rearrangement joins TRBV27 to TRBJ1-2; D remains ambiguous. V lost 3 bases, J lost 0 bases, and 11 bases lay in between. Looked up from germline, CDR1 is MNHEY and CDR2 is SMNVEV (reference sequence). This CDR3 has 15 amino acids. CDR3 residues: CASSFRGGTNYGYTF. The CDR3 coding sequence is TGTGCCAGCAGTTTCCGAGGAGGGACTAACTATGGCTACACCTTC.

This chain links TRBV6-5 with TRBJ1-1, with a possible D match to TRBD1 (5 bases). Germline-derived CDR1 and CDR2 are MNHEY and SVGAGI. V was pared by 6 bases and J by 1 base, with 9 bases between. This CDR3 spans 13 amino acids. The CDR3 DNA follows: TGTGCCAGCAGAACGACAGCGAACACTGAAGCTTTCTTT. It encodes CASRTTANTEAFF.

CDR3 in amino acids: CASSVEGGWFGNTIYF. CDR3 nucleotides: TGTGCCAGCAGCGTAGAGGGGGGGTGGTTTGGAAACACCATATATTTT. The chain joins TRBV9 to TRBJ1-3, with D possibly matching TRBD1 (6 bases). Per germline, CDR1 SGDLS and CDR2 YYNGEE. This CDR3 contains 16 residues. V lost 0 bases and J lost 3, with 13 bases in between.

This clone was seen just once. This sequence joins TRBV7-9 and TRBJ1-5; D is uncertain. Germline CDR1 SEHNR, CDR2 FQNEAQ (reference sequence). V shed 1 base and J shed 6 bases, with 7 bases lying between them. The CDR3 extends over 13 amino acids. Written as DNA, the CDR3 is TGTGCCAGCAGCTTAGATTCTGTTCAGCCCCAGCATTTT. Translated, it gives CASSLDSVQPQHF.

The rearrangement links TRBV6-6 to TRBJ2-5; 10 nucleotides align to TRBD2. Germline CDR1 reads MNHNY; CDR2 reads SVGAGI (reference sequence). V gave up 4 bases and J gave up 0 bases; unmatched junction bases: 5. The CDR3 is 16 amino acids. The CDR3 spells CASSSGLATYQETQYF. For the CDR3, the DNA is TGTGCCAGCAGTTCGGGACTAGCGACTTACCAAGAGACCCAGTACTTC.

Only one count was recorded for this clone. This chain uses TRBV6-4 with TRBJ2-2; 9 nucleotides align to TRBD2. Germline V gene lookup returns CDR1 MRHNA and CDR2 SNTAGT. The CDR3 sequence is 16 residues long. The J segment lost 5 bases and the V segment lost 6 bases, leaving 10 bases of the junction unmatched. In DNA, the CDR3 is TGTGCCAGCAGGAGACATAGCGGGAGTAATACCGGGGAGCTGTTTTTT. This encodes CASRRHSGSNTGELFF.

The table lists this clone with a count of one. The chain uses TRBV20-1 and TRBJ2-7, with 10 positions matching TRBD1. J was trimmed by 5 bases and V by 3 bases; bases with no gene match: 7. This CDR3 region has 14 residues. CDR1 is DFQATT and CDR2 is SNEGSKA in the germline V gene (reference sequence). CDR3 residues: CSASETGGRDEQYF. In nucleotides, the CDR3 is TGCAGTGCTAGTGAGACAGGGGGCCGCGACGAGCAGTACTTC.

This rearrangement joins TRBV11-3 to TRBJ2-7; the D gene is possibly TRBD2 (5 bases). The germline V gene has CDR1 SGHNT and CDR2 YENEEA. This CDR3 contains 13 residues. The CDR3 nucleotides read TGTGCCAGCAGCTTAGATCGCAACACTAGAAGTTCGGTC. This sequence encodes CASSLDRNTRSSV.

The chain couples TRBV6-5 to TRBJ2-1; 8 nucleotides align to TRBD2. Germline V CDR1 and CDR2: MNHEY, SVGAGI. V was pared by 2 bases and J by 10 bases, with 1 base of the junction left unmatched. The CDR3 covers 12 residues. The CDR3 bases are TGTGCCAGCAGTTACGGCGGGAGGGAGCAGTTCTTC. It translates to CASSYGGREQFF.

The chain employs TRBV18 and TRBJ1-2; D is uncertain. Germline CDR1 is KGHSH and CDR2 is LQKENI. V shed 0 bases and J shed 4 bases, with 9 bases lying between them. The CDR3 has 14 residues. The CDR3 loop is CASSPPSVGYGYTF. The CDR3 DNA follows: TGTGCCAGCTCACCACCGTCGGTTGGCTATGGCTACACCTTC.

The CDR3 region has the DNA TGTGCCACCAGCAGAGCCGTCTCTGGAAACACCATATATTTT. It yields the protein CATSRAVSGNTIYF. The chain has TRBV15 and TRBJ1-3; D gene unclear. Germline CDR1 reads LNHNV; CDR2 reads YYDKDF (reference sequence). V was trimmed by 1 base and J by 0 bases, leaving 4 bases between them. This CDR3 region has 14 residues.

This chain links TRBV15 with TRBJ1-4; no firm D call. Between the trimmed V and J ends, which lost 5 bases and 5 bases, there was a span of 12 bases. The germline V gene encodes CDR1 LNHNV and CDR2 YYDKDF (reference sequence). The CDR3 has 14 residues. CDR3 residues: CATSSLSPNEKLFF. In nucleotides, the CDR3 is TGTGCCACCAGCTCCCTCTCCCCCAATGAAAAACTGTTTTTT.

CDR3: CASRGSGSDTQYF. CDR3 bases: TGTGCCAGCAGGGGGAGTGGCTCAGATACGCAGTATTTT. The chain joins TRBV6-4 to TRBJ2-3, with a possible D match to TRBD2 (5 bases). CDR1 and CDR2 (germline): MRHNA, SNTAGT. V lost 6 bases, J lost 4 bases, and 11 bases lay in between. The CDR3 is made up of 13 amino acids.

This clone has only a few counts. V gene TRBV4-1 combines with J gene TRBJ2-3, with D uncertain. Per germline, CDR1 MGHRA and CDR2 YSYEKL. The germline V and J ends were trimmed by 4 bases and 1 base, with 9 bases remaining between them. This CDR3 is built from 14 residues. CDR3 sequence: CASSRQLRTDTQYF. CDR3 DNA: TGCGCCAGCAGCCGACAATTACGCACAGATACGCAGTATTTT.

The rearrangement uses TRBV9 and TRBJ1-2; a weak D match, TRBD1 (6 bases). The CDR3 covers 15 residues. V was clipped by 3 bases and J by 3 bases, with 15 bases between them. Germline CDR1 is SGDLS and CDR2 is YYNGEE. DNA for the CDR3: TGTGCCAGCAGCGCCATTGGACAGAACTACTATGGCTACACCTTC. This encodes CASSAIGQNYYGYTF. The full variable domain, its missing parts supplied by reference TRBV9 and TRBJ1-2, is DSGVTQTPKHLITATGQRVTLRCSPRSGDLSVYWYQQSLDQGLQFLIQYYNGEERAKGNILERFSAQQFPDLHSELNLSSLELGDSALYFCASSAIGQNYYGYTFGSGTRLTVV.

The chain is built from TRBV3-1 (or the pseudogene TRBV3-2) and TRBJ2-1, with a possible D match to TRBD2 (5 bases). V was shortened by 0 bases and J by 1 base, with 13 bases between the two germline ends. The CDR3 has 17 residues. In germline, CDR1 is LGHDT, CDR2 YNNKEL (reference sequence). In nucleotides, the CDR3 is TGTGCCAGCAGCCAAGATCGTGGCGCGGGTTCCTACAATGAGCAGTTCTTC. Protein product: CASSQDRGAGSYNEQFF.

The chain is built from TRBV5-5 and TRBJ1-4; weak D call: TRBD1 (6 bases). Germline CDR1 SGHKS, CDR2 YYEKEE (reference sequence). Trimming left V 0 bases short and J 8 bases short, with 14 bases between. The CDR3 extends over 15 amino acids. CDR3 bases: TGTGCCAGCAGCTTGGACGGCAGGGGTTTCGAAAAACTGTTTTTT. Residues: CASSLDGRGFEKLFF.